This is a list of T cell receptor beta chains from one sample in a study of blood T cell repertoires in COVID-19. TCRdb's copy holds only in-frame clones and misses some; the assay was immunoSEQ multiplex PCR. The repertoire consists of fewer than 500,000 clones, with 80% to 90% occurring once and the leading ten covering about 1.5%. Sequenced material: peripheral blood. The receptors here all came from a woman aged 25-40 years with active or convalescent COVID-19. CDR3s include the opening cysteine and the closing phenylalanine or tryptophan. A D gene is named only where the DNA matches it firmly. Size is stated for part of the rows, as once, few or many counts, or as a class when the clone is expanded.

DNA | CDR3 | J | V | size | D
TGTGCCAGCAGCCGACGACAGGGGGTCGCTTTCTTT | CASSRRQGVAFF | TRBJ1-1 | TRBV5-5 | few | TRBD1
TGTGCCAGCAGTTTATCGAGAGCGGGAACTGGTGAGCAGTTCTTC | CASSLSRAGTGEQFF | TRBJ2-1 | TRBV27 | few | TRBD2
TGTGCCTGGAGCTCACAGTACGAGCAGTACTTC | CAWSSQYEQYF | TRBJ2-7 | TRBV30 | NA | NA
TGTGCCAGCAGCTTAGGACAGTCCTATGGCTACACCTTC | CASSLGQSYGYTF | TRBJ1-2 | TRBV7-9 | NA | NA
TGCGCCAGCAGGGGGGGAACAGGGGAATGGTACGAGCAGTACTTC | CASRGGTGEWYEQYF | TRBJ2-7 | TRBV5-1 | NA | NA
TGTGCCAGCAGCCCGCTACAGGGGGCCTCTGGAAACACCATATATTTT | CASSPLQGASGNTIYF | TRBJ1-3 | TRBV7-7 | NA | TRBD1
TGCGCCAGCAGCCAAGAGGGACTAGCGGGGACGACCCAGTACTTC | CASSQEGLAGTTQYF | TRBJ2-5 | TRBV4-1 | NA | TRBD2
TGCGCCAGCAGCTTGGAAGGGACAGGGGGCAACACTGAAGCTTTCTTT | CASSLEGTGGNTEAFF | TRBJ1-1 | TRBV5-1 | NA | TRBD1
TGTGCCAGCAGCTCGGGGACTAGCGGTTACAATGAGCAGTTCTTC | CASSSGTSGYNEQFF | TRBJ2-1 | TRBV11-2 | NA | TRBD2
TGTGCCTGGAGGACAGTTCGGGACAGGGGTCACTATGGCTACACCTTC | CAWRTVRDRGHYGYTF | TRBJ1-2 | TRBV30 | once | TRBD1
TGTGCCAGCAGCCAATCGTCGACAGGCAATGAGCAGTTCTTC | CASSQSSTGNEQFF | TRBJ2-1 | TRBV16 | NA | NA
TGTGCCATCAGTACGGGACAGGGCATATATGGCTACACCTTC | CAISTGQGIYGYTF | TRBJ1-2 | TRBV10-3 | NA | TRBD1
TGTGCCAGTATTCTACGGGGTACCGGGGAGCTGTTTTTT | CASILRGTGELFF | TRBJ2-2 | TRBV19 | few | NA
TGTGCCAGCAGCTTAGGTCAGTCCTCTGGAAACACCATATATTTT | CASSLGQSSGNTIYF | TRBJ1-3 | TRBV11-2 | NA | NA
TGTGCCAGCTCACCGTCGACAGGGGGCGGTGGAAACACCATATATTTT | CASSPSTGGGGNTIYF | TRBJ1-3 | TRBV18 | NA | TRBD1
TGTGCCAGCAGCGTAGCGGGGGGAGGGAACACCGGGGAGCTGTTTTTT | CASSVAGGGNTGELFF | TRBJ2-2 | TRBV9 | NA | TRBD2
TGTGCCAGCAGTATCACCTCCCCCGCGTCAAACTACGAGCAGTACTTC | CASSITSPASNYEQYF | TRBJ2-7 | TRBV27 | NA | NA
TGTGCCAGCAGCCCTGGGACAGGGGCCACCTTTGGCTACACCTTC | CASSPGTGATFGYTF | TRBJ1-2 | TRBV13 | NA | TRBD1
TGTGCCAGCAGCCAAGATCAATTGCGGGAGAAGGACACTGAAGCTTTCTTT | CASSQDQLREKDTEAFF | TRBJ1-1 | TRBV3-1/TRBV3-2 | NA | NA
TGTGCCAGCAGCGACGGGATTAACTATGGCTACACCTTC | CASSDGINYGYTF | TRBJ1-2 | TRBV11-2 | once | NA
TGTGCCAGTAGGGAACAGGGTCGGGATGAGCAGTTCTTC | CASREQGRDEQFF | TRBJ2-1 | TRBV19 | NA | NA
TGCGCCAGCAGCCAAGAGGGAGGTTTGAACACTGAAGCTTTCTTT | CASSQEGGLNTEAFF | TRBJ1-1 | TRBV4-1 | NA | NA
TGTGCCAGCAGCCGTAAGATAGTCGGTGAAAAACTGTTTTTT | CASSRKIVGEKLFF | TRBJ1-4 | TRBV6-5 | NA | NA
TGTGCCAGCAGCACCCAAGACAGGGAAAGGGGTCAGCCCCAGCATTTT | CASSTQDRERGQPQHF | TRBJ1-5 | TRBV5-5 | once | TRBD1
TGTGCCAGCTCACCACAGGAGGGGAACTATGGCTACACCTTC | CASSPQEGNYGYTF | TRBJ1-2 | TRBV18 | NA | NA
TGTGCCTGCCGACTAGCGGGTAACACCGGGGAGCTGTTTTTT | CACRLAGNTGELFF | TRBJ2-2 | TRBV30 | NA | TRBD2
TGTGCCAGCAGCTTAGAAGACTTCAGGGGAAACTATGGCTACACCTTC | CASSLEDFRGNYGYTF | TRBJ1-2 | TRBV7-9 | NA | NA
TGTGCCAGCAGCTTGGGGACAAACCCTAGCAATCAGCCCCAGCATTTT | CASSLGTNPSNQPQHF | TRBJ1-5 | TRBV5-5 | once | NA
TGCGCCAGTCGTGAAACAGGGGGCCATGGCTACACCTTC | CASRETGGHGYTF | TRBJ1-2 | TRBV5-1 | NA | TRBD1
TGCGCCAGCAGCTTGCGGAGGGGAGATACGCAGTATTTT | CASSLRRGDTQYF | TRBJ2-3 | TRBV5-1 | NA | NA
TGTGCCAGCTTCGGATGGGGCGGGAACACTGAAGCTTTCTTT | CASFGWGGNTEAFF | TRBJ1-1 | TRBV6-5 | once | NA
TGTGCCAGCAGTTACTTAGGACAGGCAGATTCACCCCTCCACTTT | CASSYLGQADSPLHF | TRBJ1-6 | TRBV3-1/TRBV3-2 | NA | TRBD1
TGCAGCGCTGCCCCTAAACGGGGGAACACTGAAGCTTTCTTT | CSAAPKRGNTEAFF | TRBJ1-1 | TRBV29-1 | NA | NA
TGTGCCAGCAGCGGCCGGGACAGGGGTGTAGGAGAGCAGTACTTC | CASSGRDRGVGEQYF | TRBJ2-7 | TRBV9 | NA | TRBD1
TGTGCCAGCAGTAAAACCGGGACAGGGGTTCATCAGCCCCAGCATTTT | CASSKTGTGVHQPQHF | TRBJ1-5 | TRBV6-2/TRBV6-3 | few | TRBD1
TGTGCCAGCAGTCCCTCCACAGGGGTTAGCAATCAGCCCCAGCATTTT | CASSPSTGVSNQPQHF | TRBJ1-5 | TRBV27 | NA | TRBD1
TGTGCCAGTAGTACCACAGGGGGCGCGGATGGCTACACCTTC | CASSTTGGADGYTF | TRBJ1-2 | TRBV19 | NA | TRBD1
TGTGCCAGCAGTCCCCCCGGCAATCAGCCCCAGCATTTT | CASSPPGNQPQHF | TRBJ1-5 | TRBV27 | NA | NA
TGTGCCAGCAGTTACGATGAGTTCTATGGCTACACCTTC | CASSYDEFYGYTF | TRBJ1-2 | TRBV6-5 | NA | NA
TGTGCCAGCAGCGCGACGGACTCCTTGGGGCAGTTCTTC | CASSATDSLGQFF | TRBJ2-1 | TRBV6-4 | few | NA
TGTGCCAGCAGCTCCCGGACAGGGAGTAATGGCTACACCTTC | CASSSRTGSNGYTF | TRBJ1-2 | TRBV11-2 | once | TRBD1
TGTGCCAGTAGCCTGGACAGCCGTGGAGCAACTAATGAAAAACTGTTTTTT | CASSLDSRGATNEKLFF | TRBJ1-4 | TRBV19 | NA | NA
TGTGCCAGCAGCCAACCCGGACTAGCGGGAGGCTATGAGCAGTTCTTC | CASSQPGLAGGYEQFF | TRBJ2-1 | TRBV4-2 | NA | TRBD2
TGCGCCAGCAGCCGAAAACCCGCCGGGACAGGGAACACCGGGGAGCTGTTTTTT | CASSRKPAGTGNTGELFF | TRBJ2-2 | TRBV5-1 | NA | TRBD1
TGTGCCAGCAGCCCCCGCCCAACGGGGATCTCCTACAATGAGCAGTTCTTC | CASSPRPTGISYNEQFF | TRBJ2-1 | TRBV3-1/TRBV3-2 | NA | NA
TGTGCCAGTAGTATAGGTCCCCCTCGCAATGAGCAGTTCTTC | CASSIGPPRNEQFF | TRBJ2-1 | TRBV19 | NA | NA
TGCGCCAGCAGCTTAAGGACTAGCGGGTTCAATGAGCAGTTCTTC | CASSLRTSGFNEQFF | TRBJ2-1 | TRBV5-1 | NA | TRBD2
TGTGCCAGCAGTCCGACGGGGGGGCCGCCAGATACGCAGTATTTT | CASSPTGGPPDTQYF | TRBJ2-3 | TRBV14 | NA | TRBD2